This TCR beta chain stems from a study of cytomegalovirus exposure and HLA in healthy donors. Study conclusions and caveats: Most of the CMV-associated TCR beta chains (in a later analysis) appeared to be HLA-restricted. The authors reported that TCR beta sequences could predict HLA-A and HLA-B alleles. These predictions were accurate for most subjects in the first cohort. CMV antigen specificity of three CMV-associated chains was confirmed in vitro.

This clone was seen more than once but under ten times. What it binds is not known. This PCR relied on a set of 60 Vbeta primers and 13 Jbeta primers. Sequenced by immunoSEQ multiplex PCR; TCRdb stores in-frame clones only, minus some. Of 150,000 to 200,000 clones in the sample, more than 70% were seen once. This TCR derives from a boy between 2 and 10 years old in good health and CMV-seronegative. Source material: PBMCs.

The CDR3 DNA is TGTGCCAGCAGTGTACTAGCGGGGGCTAGCTCCTACGAGCAGTACTTC. Amino acid sequence: CASSVLAGASSYEQYF. The J gene is TRBJ2-7, the V gene TRBV6-1; the match to TRBD2 covers 11 bases. The CDR3 length is 16 residues. Looked up from germline, CDR1 is MNHNS and CDR2 is SASEGT. Trimming took 4 bases from V and 0 from J; bases not matched to a gene: 5.